This T cell receptor beta chain was sequenced for a study of regulatory T cells in long-lasting Graves disease. Relying on iRepertoire HTBI primers and Arm-PCR of CDR3 regions, the team built TCR beta libraries. TCRdb reanalysed the multiplex PCR reads using MiXCR and keeps one entry per CDR3 protein. The repertoire holds hundreds of thousands of distinct CDR3 sequences, with roughly 16% as singletons. This clonotype showed up many times. V was pared by 4 bases and J by 3 bases, with 10 bases between. This CDR3 region has 12 residues. Germline loops: CDR1 SQVTM, CDR2 ANQGSEA. Time point defined: newly diagnosed GD, antithyroid drugs for less than 3 months. Making the TCR library involved RNA that had been extracted from PBMCs. The data were also submitted as part of a second study, on T cells in Graves' hyperthyroidism and ophthalmopathy. From that report: Progression to ophthalmopathy was predicted a median of roughly 6.5 months early.

The TCR was taken from a woman aged 25 to 39 with Graves disease. The source was peripheral blood mononuclear cells (PBMCs), collected at new diagnosis, from a patient treated with antithyroid drugs. The rearrangement joins TRBV29-1 to TRBJ2-7, with a weak D call TRBD2 (6 bases). CDR3 amino acids: CSVAGLHYEQYF. The CDR3 DNA is TGCAGCGTTGCGGGACTCCACTACGAGCAGTACTTC.